Below are 20 T cell receptor beta chains sequenced from a single sample in a study of regulatory T cells in long-lasting Graves disease (dated by TCRdb to the early 2020s). According to the study, the label for this sample's time point signals: newly diagnosed GD, antithyroid drugs for less than 3 months. For both TCR sequencing and RNA sequencing, RNA was extracted from PBMCs using TRIzol. Library preparation employed multiplex PCR. These reads were obtained on an Illumina HiSeq 4000. iRepertoire HTBI primers and Arm-PCR amplification of CDR3 regions were used to construct TCR beta libraries. TCRdb ran its own pipeline on the public reads, namely fastp trimming at Q25 and MiXCR clone calling, and kept in-frame beta chains. Each entry merges the rows of one CDR3 protein and shows their most common DNA and genes. For this sample the table gives hundreds of thousands of distinct CDR3 sequences, of which approximately 12% were detected only once. The ten largest clones represent around 10% of the sample.

The same sample was also studied in work on T cells in Graves' hyperthyroidism and ophthalmopathy.

Sequenced here: peripheral blood mononuclear cells (PBMCs), sampled at new diagnosis, from a patient treated with antithyroid drugs. The receptor set was obtained from a woman aged 25 to 39 with Graves disease. Donor details come from another sample of the same person, matched by shared clones.

This clonotype was counted a few times. The gene calls are TRBV11-2 and TRBJ2-6, with D perhaps TRBD2 (6 bases). Germline V gene sequence: CDR1 SGHAT, CDR2 FQNNGV. This CDR3 has 15 amino acids. Trimming removed 6 bases at V and 4 bases at J, with 13 bases between. For the CDR3, the DNA is TGTGCCAGCAGTTTTAGGGGAGGAGGGGCCAACGTCCTGACTTTC. This gives the protein CASSFRGGGANVLTF. Using reference TRBV11-2 and TRBJ2-6 for the parts outside the CDR3, the full variable domain is EAGVAQSPRYKIIEKRQSVAFWCNPISGHATLYWYQQILGQGPKLLIQFQNNGVVDDSQLPKDRFSAERLKGVDSTLKIQPAKLEDSAVYLCASSFRGGGANVLTFGAGSRLTVL.

Many counts were recorded for this clonotype. V usage is TRBV11-3 and J usage is TRBJ2-2; D ambiguous. This CDR3 has 14 residues. Germline V gene sequence: CDR1 SGHNT, CDR2 YENEEA. V dropped 0 bases and J dropped 4 bases, with 6 bases sitting between them. The CDR3 coding sequence is TGTGCCAGCAGCTTAGATCCGGCCACCGGGGAGCTGTTTTTT. As protein: CASSLDPATGELFF.

There are many counts of this clonotype. The chain carries TRBV20-1 and TRBJ2-1, with 8 positions matching TRBD2. V dropped 3 bases and J dropped 4; count of bases not matched to a gene: 8. Germline V gene sequence: CDR1 DFQATT, CDR2 SNEGSKA (reference sequence). The CDR3 sequence is 15 residues long. The CDR3 DNA is TGCAGTGCTAGGGATACTAGCGGCCCTTACAATGAGCAGTTCTTC. It yields the protein CSARDTSGPYNEQFF.

This clonotype turned up a few times. The chain is built from TRBV6-2 or TRBV6-3 and TRBJ2-7, with TRBD2 identical over 7 bases. The junction had 8 bases not matched to a gene; V was cut back by 6 bases and J by 0 bases. The CDR3 loop spans 15 amino acids. Germline V CDR1 and CDR2: MNHEY, SVGEGT. CDR3 residues: CASSPGRTSSYEQYF. Written as DNA, the CDR3 is TGTGCCAGCAGCCCCGGGCGGACTAGCTCCTACGAGCAGTACTTC.

This clonotype has a handful of counts. The V and J genes are TRBV14 and TRBJ2-3; 8 nucleotides agree with TRBD2. The CDR3 runs to 16 residues. Germline CDR1 SGHDN, CDR2 FVKESK. Unmatched junction bases numbered 11, after V lost 5 bases and J lost 4 bases. The CDR3 coding sequence is TGTGCCAGCAGCTCCCTTCCCGGGAGGGCGGCAGATACGCAGTATTTT. This gives the protein CASSSLPGRAADTQYF.

This clonotype was recorded at least ten times. The V gene is TRBV11-2, the J gene TRBJ1-2; D is undetermined. The ends were cut back, 5 bases at V and 4 bases at J, with 17 bases in the middle. This CDR3 is built from 15 residues. CDR1 and CDR2 from the germline V gene are SGHAT and FQNNGV. CDR3 in DNA: TGTGCCAGCAGCACTTACGGCAGTCTTGGCTATGGCTACACCTTC. The encoded protein is CASSTYGSLGYGYTF.

This clonotype was seen at least ten times. The V gene is TRBV5-1, the J gene TRBJ2-5; D not certain. Germline CDR1 is SGHRS and CDR2 is YFSETQ. The CDR3 loop spans 13 amino acids. V was shortened by 4 bases and J by 1 base, with 8 bases between the two germline ends. The CDR3 sequence is CASSRLLQETQYF. CDR3 in DNA: TGCGCCAGCAGCCGCCTCCTCCAAGAGACCCAGTACTTC.

This clonotype has only a few counts. V gene TRBV9 combines with J gene TRBJ1-1; D gene ambiguous. V gave up 0 bases and J gave up 0 bases, with 9 bases separating them. CDR3 length equals 15 residues. Germline CDR1 is SGDLS and CDR2 is YYNGEE. As DNA, the CDR3 is TGTGCCAGCAGCGTAGAATCAGGCCTGAACACTGAAGCTTTCTTT. This gives the protein CASSVESGLNTEAFF.

As to this clonotype: A much more abundant neighbour one base away suggests this may be a read error. This chain joins TRBV30 and TRBJ1-4; 8 bases fit TRBD1. The germline V gene encodes CDR1 GTSNPN and CDR2 SVGIG (reference sequence). This CDR3 is 15 amino acids long. CDR3 bases: TGTGCCCGGAGTGGACCCCAGGGGGCATATGAAAAACTGTTTTTT. This encodes CARSGPQGAYEKLFF.

The sample holds a few counts of this clonotype. The rearrangement links TRBV29-1 to TRBJ2-2, with D perhaps TRBD1 (5 bases). Trimming pared 7 bases from V and 4 bases from J, leaving 13 bases between. Germline assignment: CDR1 SQVTM and CDR2 ANQGSEA. The CDR3 has 13 residues. In DNA form, the CDR3 reads TGCAGCGCAGACAGAGGTGGCACCGGGGAGCTGTTTTTT. It specifies CSADRGGTGELFF.

This clonotype occurred many times. The rearrangement links TRBV7-9 to TRBJ2-3; 9 bases align to TRBD1. CDR3 size: 16 residues. Trimming at V came to 5 bases and at J to 2 bases, leaving 8 bases not matched to a gene. CDR1 is SEHNR and CDR2 is FQNEAQ in the germline V gene (reference sequence). The DNA of the CDR3 is TGTGCCAGCAGCCCACAGACAGGGGGAGTCACAGATACGCAGTATTTT. Amino acids: CASSPQTGGVTDTQYF. The full variable domain, completed using reference TRBV7-9 and TRBJ2-3, is DTGVSQNPRHKITKRGQNVTFRCDPISEHNRLYWYRQTLGQGPEFLTYFQNEAQLEKSRLLSDRFSAERPKGSFSTLEIQRTEQGDSAMYLCASSPQTGGVTDTQYFGPGTRLTVL.

This clonotype was counted only a few times. The chain links TRBV18 to TRBJ1-2; D not certain. V lost 5 bases, J lost 1 base, and 11 bases lay in between. Germline CDR1 is KGHSH and CDR2 is LQKENI. CDR3 length equals 14 residues. This chain's CDR3 is CASSSGPFNYGYTF. CDR3 nucleotides: TGTGCCAGCTCATCAGGACCGTTTAACTATGGCTACACCTTC.

In its sample, this clonotype was seen a few times. The chain employs TRBV4-1 and TRBJ2-5, with unresolved D. This CDR3 region has 13 residues. The V end was cut by 3 bases, the J end by 4 bases, with 9 bases between. The germline V gene encodes CDR1 MGHRA and CDR2 YSYEKL. The CDR3 DNA reads TGCGCCAGCAGCCAGTCAGGCATAGAGACCCAGTACTTC. Protein product: CASSQSGIETQYF.

The rearrangement uses TRBV30 and TRBJ1-6; D is undetermined. V lost 2 bases and J lost 5, with 13 bases in between. CDR3 length: 15 residues. Germline lookup yields CDR1 GTSNPN and CDR2 SVGIG (reference sequence). CDR3 sequence: CAWSSPGKDNSPLHF. The CDR3 DNA follows: TGTGCCTGGAGTTCCCCGGGGAAAGATAATTCACCCCTCCACTTT.

The chain recombines TRBV12-3 or TRBV12-4 with TRBJ2-7; no definite D call. CDR3 length equals 15 residues. With 1 base removed from V and 3 bases from J, the gap between germline ends came to 13 bases. CDR3 in DNA: TGTGCCAGCAGTTTAGTGAGCCGACCACTCTACGAGCAGTACTTC. Encoded protein: CASSLVSRPLYEQYF.

There are many counts of this clonotype. This chain connects TRBV2 to TRBJ1-2; no definite D call. The CDR3 extends over 12 amino acids. Germline V gene data show CDR1 as SNHLY and CDR2 as FYNNEI. V lost 6 bases, J lost 4 bases, and 9 bases lay in between. The CDR3 DNA is TGTGCCAGCAGATTCTCCGTCTATGGCTACACCTTC. It yields the protein CASRFSVYGYTF. Supplemented by reference TRBV2 and TRBJ1-2, the full variable domain reads EPEVTQTPSHQVTQMGQEVILRCVPISNHLYFYWYRQILGQKVEFLVSFYNNEISEKSEIFDDQFSVERPDGSNFTLKIRSTKLEDSAMYFCASRFSVYGYTFGSGTRLTVV.

Points on this clonotype: With a much larger clone just one base away, this may be a read error. The J gene is TRBJ1-5, the V gene TRBV28; 9 bases align to TRBD1. CDR3 length: 19 residues. Germline V lookup: CDR1 MDHEN, CDR2 SYDVKM. The CDR3 region is CANSLSLLQGAYSNQPQHF. The DNA of the CDR3 is TGTGCCAACAGTTTATCCCTATTACAGGGGGCTTATAGCAATCAGCCCCAGCATTTT.

This clonotype showed up many times. This chain uses TRBV18 with TRBJ2-1; TRBD2 is a possible D gene (5 bases). Germline loops: CDR1 KGHSH, CDR2 LQKENI. The CDR3 length is 14 residues. V lost 4 bases and J 2 bases, leaving 9 bases between the germline ends. This CDR3 is CASSLKLAYNEQFF. In DNA, the CDR3 is TGTGCCAGCTCACTGAAACTAGCCTACAATGAGCAGTTCTTC. Supplemented by reference TRBV18 and TRBJ2-1, the full variable domain reads NAGVMQNPRHLVRRRGQEARLRCSPMKGHSHVYWYRQLPEEGLKFMVYLQKENIIDESGMPKERFSAEFPKEGPSILRIQQVVRGDSAAYFCASSLKLAYNEQFFGPGTRLTVL.

Ten or more counts support this clonotype. The V call is TRBV28, the J call TRBJ2-7; D might be TRBD1 (6 bases). Germline V gives CDR1 MDHEN, CDR2 SYDVKM. There are 13 residues in the CDR3. Trimming took 2 bases from V and 4 from J, leaving 9 bases between them. The CDR3, as DNA: TGTGCCAGCAGTTTACGGACAGTTTACGAGCAGTACTTC. Translated: CASSLRTVYEQYF.

The chain joins TRBV6-2 or TRBV6-3 to TRBJ2-2; D is ambiguous. Per the germline V gene, CDR1 is MNHEY and CDR2 is SVGEGT. This CDR3 region has 14 residues. Trimming pared 2 bases from V and 5 bases from J, leaving 9 bases between. In DNA form, the CDR3 reads TGTGCCAGCAGTTACGATCGATTAACCGGGGAGCTGTTTTTT. This codes for CASSYDRLTGELFF.